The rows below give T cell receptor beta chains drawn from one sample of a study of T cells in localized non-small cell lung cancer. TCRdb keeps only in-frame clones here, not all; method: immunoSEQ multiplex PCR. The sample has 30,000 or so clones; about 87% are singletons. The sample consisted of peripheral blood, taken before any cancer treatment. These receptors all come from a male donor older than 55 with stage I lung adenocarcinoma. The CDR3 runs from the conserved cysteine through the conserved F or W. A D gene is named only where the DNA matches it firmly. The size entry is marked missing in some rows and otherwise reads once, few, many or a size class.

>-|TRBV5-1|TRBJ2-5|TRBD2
CASSSGLVMETQYF
TGCGCCAGCAGCTCGGGACTAGTAATGGAGACCCAGTACTTC
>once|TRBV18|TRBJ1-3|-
CASSPGNTIYF
TGTGCCAGCTCACCAGGAAACACCATATATTTT
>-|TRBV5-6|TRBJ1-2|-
CASSLVAGAGYTF
TGTGCCAGCAGCCTGGTCGCAGGGGCTGGCTACACCTTC
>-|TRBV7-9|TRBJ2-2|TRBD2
CASSLYTSGRGGELFF
TGTGCCAGCAGCCTTTACACAAGCGGGAGGGGCGGGGAGCTGTTTTTT
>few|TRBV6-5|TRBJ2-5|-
CASSYSQAQETQYF
TGTGCCAGCAGTTACTCGCAGGCCCAAGAGACCCAGTACTTC
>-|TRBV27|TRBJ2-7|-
CASSFGGSGEQYF
TGTGCCAGCAGTTTCGGAGGGAGCGGCGAGCAGTACTTC
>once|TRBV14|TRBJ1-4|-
CASSPGRGSEKLFF
TGTGCCAGCAGCCCGGGGAGGGGAAGTGAAAAACTGTTTTTT
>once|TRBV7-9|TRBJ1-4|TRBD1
CASSSTQGYEKLFF
TGTGCCAGCAGCTCAACACAGGGGTACGAAAAACTGTTTTTT
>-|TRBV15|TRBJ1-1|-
CATSSLRDTEAFF
TGTGCCACCAGCAGTCTCCGAGACACTGAAGCTTTCTTT
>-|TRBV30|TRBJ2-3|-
CACGSRSYRDTQYF
TGTGCCTGCGGGAGCAGGAGTTACAGGGATACGCAGTATTTT
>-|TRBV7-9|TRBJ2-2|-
CASSFEGFGELFF
TGTGCCAGCAGCTTCGAAGGGTTCGGGGAGCTGTTTTTT
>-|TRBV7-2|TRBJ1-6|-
CASTDRVAYGVNSPLHF
TGTGCCAGCACCGACCGTGTCGCATACGGGGTTAATTCACCCCTCCACTTT
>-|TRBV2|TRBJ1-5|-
CASRAGTQQPQHF
TGTGCCAGCAGGGCCGGGACACAACAGCCCCAGCATTTT
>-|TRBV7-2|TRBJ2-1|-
CASSLLYEQFF
TGTGCCAGCAGCTTATTGTATGAGCAGTTCTTC
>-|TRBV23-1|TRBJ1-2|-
CASRDQTNYGYTF
TGCGCCAGCCGGGACCAAACTAACTATGGCTACACCTTC
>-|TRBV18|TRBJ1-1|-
CASSPQGMDTEAFF
TGTGCCAGCTCACCACAGGGTATGGACACTGAAGCTTTCTTT
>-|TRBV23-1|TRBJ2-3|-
CASPRGARTDTQYF
TGCGCCAGCCCTAGGGGCGCTCGCACAGATACGCAGTATTTT
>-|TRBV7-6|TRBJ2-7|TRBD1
CASSLEGTGGGEQYF
TGTGCCAGCAGCTTAGAAGGGACAGGGGGCGGCGAGCAGTACTTC
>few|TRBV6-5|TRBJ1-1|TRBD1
CATARGTGVRAFF
TGTGCCACCGCCCGAGGGACAGGGGTGCGCGCTTTCTTT
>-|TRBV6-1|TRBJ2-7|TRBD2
CASSKRSGGRDEQYF
TGTGCCAGCAGTAAGCGGTCGGGGGGACGGGACGAGCAGTACTTC
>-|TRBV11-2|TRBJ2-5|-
CASSLEVLRETQYF
TGTGCCAGCAGCTTAGAGGTCCTGAGGGAGACCCAGTACTTC
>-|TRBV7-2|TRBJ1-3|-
CASSAGTASGNTIYF
TGTGCCAGCAGCGCAGGGACGGCCTCTGGAAACACCATATATTTT
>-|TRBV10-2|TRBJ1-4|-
CASTVGPNEKLFF
TGCGCCAGCACTGTGGGACCTAATGAAAAACTGTTTTTT
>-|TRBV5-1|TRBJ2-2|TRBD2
CASSLDGAGYTGELFF
TGCGCCAGCAGCTTGGATGGAGCGGGGTACACCGGGGAGCTGTTTTTT
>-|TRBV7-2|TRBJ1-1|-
CASSWRGGNTEAFF
TGTGCCAGCAGCTGGAGGGGCGGGAACACTGAAGCTTTCTTT
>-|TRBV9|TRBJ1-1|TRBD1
CASSAGDRGTTEAFF
TGTGCCAGCAGCGCCGGGGACAGGGGAACAACTGAAGCTTTCTTT
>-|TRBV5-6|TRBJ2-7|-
CASSFGQFGYEQYF
TGTGCCAGCAGCTTCGGACAGTTCGGGTACGAGCAGTACTTC
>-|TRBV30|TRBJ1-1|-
CAWSLGHSNTEAFF
TGTGCCTGGAGTTTGGGACATTCGAACACTGAAGCTTTCTTT
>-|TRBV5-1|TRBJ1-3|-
CASSLEMVGSGNTIYF
TGCGCCAGCAGCTTGGAAATGGTGGGTAGTGGAAACACCATATATTTT
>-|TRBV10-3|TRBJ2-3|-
CAISEGLPPTDTQYF
TGTGCCATCAGTGAGGGACTTCCCCCTACAGATACGCAGTATTTT
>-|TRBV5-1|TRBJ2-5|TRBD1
CASSSPAGQGQETQYF
TGCGCCAGCAGCTCGCCCGCGGGACAGGGCCAAGAGACCCAGTACTTC
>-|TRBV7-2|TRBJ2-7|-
CASSLARADYEQYF
TGTGCCAGCAGCTTAGCGCGGGCGGACTACGAGCAGTACTTC
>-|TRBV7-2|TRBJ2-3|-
CASSPRPGDTDTQYF
TGTGCCAGCAGCCCCCGACCCGGGGACACAGATACGCAGTATTTT
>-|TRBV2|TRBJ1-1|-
CASSERGRQAFF
TGTGCCAGCAGTGAGCGGGGTAGGCAAGCTTTCTTT
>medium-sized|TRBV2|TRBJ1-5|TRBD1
CASSGTGNGQPQHF
TGTGCCAGCAGTGGGACAGGGAATGGGCAGCCCCAGCATTTT
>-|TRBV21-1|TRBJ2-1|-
CASSRRTGEQFF
TGTGCCAGCAGCAGACGGACCGGTGAGCAGTTCTTC
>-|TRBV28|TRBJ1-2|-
CASSLLEYGYTF
TGTGCCAGCAGTTTATTGGAGTATGGCTACACCTTC
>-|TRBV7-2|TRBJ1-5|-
CASSAIAANQPQHF
TGTGCCAGCAGCGCTATAGCAGCCAATCAGCCCCAGCATTTT
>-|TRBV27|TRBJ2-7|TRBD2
CASSLSGRGDFSYEQYF
TGTGCCAGCAGTTTATCGGGGCGGGGGGATTTCTCCTACGAGCAGTACTTC
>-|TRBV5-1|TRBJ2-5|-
CASSTWGEETQYF
TGCGCCAGCTCTACTTGGGGGGAAGAGACCCAGTACTTC
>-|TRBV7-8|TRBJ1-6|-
CASSLAGNGRGSPLHF
TGTGCCAGCAGCCTGGCCGGTAACGGCCGGGGTTCACCCCTCCACTTT
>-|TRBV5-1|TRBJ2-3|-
CASSLQPPGGTYTDTQYF
TGCGCCAGCAGTCTTCAACCGCCCGGGGGCACCTACACAGATACGCAGTATTTT
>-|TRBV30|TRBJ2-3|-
CAWSVDRRELSSTDTQYF
TGTGCCTGGAGTGTAGACAGAAGGGAGCTTTCGAGCACAGATACGCAGTATTTT
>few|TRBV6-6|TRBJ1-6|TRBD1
CASSPRTGGSPLHF
TGTGCCAGCAGTCCTCGGACAGGAGGTTCACCCCTCCACTTT
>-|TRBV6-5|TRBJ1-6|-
CASRDSRARSPLHF
TGTGCCAGCAGAGACTCAAGGGCGCGTTCACCCCTCCACTTT
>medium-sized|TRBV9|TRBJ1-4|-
CASSGGTSRLNEKLFF
TGTGCCAGCAGCGGCGGGACTTCTCGGCTTAACGAAAAACTGTTTTTT
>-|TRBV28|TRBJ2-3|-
CASSFSTDTQYF
TGTGCCAGCAGTTTCAGCACAGATACGCAGTATTTT
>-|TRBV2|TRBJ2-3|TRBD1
CASRLPGQSSTDTQYF
TGTGCCAGCAGACTACCGGGACAGTCTAGCACAGATACGCAGTATTTT
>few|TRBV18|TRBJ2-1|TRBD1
CASSRRDRENNEQFF
TGTGCCAGCTCACGCCGGGACAGGGAGAACAATGAGCAGTTCTTC
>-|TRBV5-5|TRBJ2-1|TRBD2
CASSTSTYNEQFF
TGTGCCAGTTCGACTAGCACCTACAATGAGCAGTTCTTC
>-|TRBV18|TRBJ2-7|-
CASSSTGSYEQYF
TGTGCCAGCTCTTCGACGGGATCCTACGAGCAGTACTTC
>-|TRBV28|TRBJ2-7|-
CASSLRVEQYF
TGTGCCAGCAGTTTAAGGGTCGAGCAGTACTTC
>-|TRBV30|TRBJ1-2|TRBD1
CAWSLHLLTGVWTGIKGYTF
TGTGCCTGGAGTCTCCACCTTCTAACAGGGGTGTGGACCGGGATAAAAGGCTACACCTTC
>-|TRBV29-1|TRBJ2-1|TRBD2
CSVRTSGGYEQFF
TGCAGCGTAAGGACTAGCGGGGGCTATGAGCAGTTCTTC
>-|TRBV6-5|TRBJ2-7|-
CASSYLQGGGYEQYF
TGTGCCAGCAGTTACCTCCAGGGGGGAGGGTACGAGCAGTACTTC